The 4 T cell receptor beta chains in this list originate from one sample, sequenced in a study of T cells in Graves' hyperthyroidism and ophthalmopathy. TCR beta CDR3 region amplification was performed from RNA transcripts. First-round RT-PCR with HTBI primers amplified the TCR CDR3 region. TCRdb processed the multiplex PCR reads anew with MiXCR; each CDR3 protein has one entry. The sample holds 350,000 to 500,000 distinct CDR3 sequences, roughly 15% seen once. Source material: blood. The receptor source for this set is a woman aged 18-29 years with Graves' hyperthyroidism.

This clonotype was recorded at least ten times. V is TRBV12-3 or TRBV12-4 and J is TRBJ2-7; 8 bases align to TRBD2. The CDR3 contains 16 residues. Trimming removed 3 bases from V and 1 base from J; junction bases left unmatched: 8. The CDR3 here is CASSFRRREESYEQYF. The DNA for the CDR3 is TGTGCCAGCAGTTTTCGTCGGCGGGAGGAGTCCTACGAGCAGTACTTC.

Turning to this clonotype: The CDR3 does not end in the conserved phenylalanine or tryptophan, so this is likely a read error. The chain has TRBV30 and TRBJ1-5; D is unclear. Deletions cut 0 bases from V and 2 bases from J, with 5 bases between. The CDR3 length is 13 residues. Per germline, CDR1 GTSNPN and CDR2 SVGIG (reference sequence). The DNA of the CDR3 is TGTGCCTGGAGTGTACAAGGCAATCAGCCCCAGCATTCT. Translation gives CAWSVQGNQPQHS.

In its sample, this clonotype was seen many times. The chain employs TRBV5-1 and TRBJ2-7, with D perhaps matching TRBD2 (6 bases). This CDR3 comprises 15 residues. V lost 0 bases to trimming and J lost 1 base, with 11 bases between them. Germline V CDR1 and CDR2: SGHRS, YFSETQ. The CDR3 loop reads CASSLDVTRSYEQYF. The CDR3 DNA sequence: TGCGCCAGCAGCTTGGACGTGACTAGGTCCTACGAGCAGTACTTC.

This clonotype was observed at least ten times. The gene calls are TRBV6-5 and TRBJ2-1; the match to TRBD1 covers 12 bases. Looked up from germline, CDR1 is MNHEY and CDR2 is SVGAGI. The CDR3 is 17 residues long. V was pared by 0 bases and J by 7 bases, with 7 bases of the junction left unmatched. Here the CDR3 DNA reads TGTGCCAGCAGTTACTCGATCGGGACAGGGGGCAAAAATGAGCAGTTCTTC. Translated: CASSYSIGTGGKNEQFF.